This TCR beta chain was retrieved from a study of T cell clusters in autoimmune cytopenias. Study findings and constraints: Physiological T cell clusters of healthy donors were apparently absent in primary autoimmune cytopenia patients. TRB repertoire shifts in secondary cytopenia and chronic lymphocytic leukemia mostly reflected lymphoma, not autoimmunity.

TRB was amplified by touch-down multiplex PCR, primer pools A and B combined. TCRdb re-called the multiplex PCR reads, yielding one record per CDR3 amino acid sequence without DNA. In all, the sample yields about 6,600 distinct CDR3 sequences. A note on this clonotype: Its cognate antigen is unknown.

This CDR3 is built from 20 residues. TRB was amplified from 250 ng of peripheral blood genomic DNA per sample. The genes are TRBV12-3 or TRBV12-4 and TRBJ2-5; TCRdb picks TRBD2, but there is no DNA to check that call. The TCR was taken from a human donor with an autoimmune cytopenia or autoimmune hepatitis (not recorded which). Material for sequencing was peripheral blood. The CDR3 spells CASSPRWGTSGGIIRETQYF.